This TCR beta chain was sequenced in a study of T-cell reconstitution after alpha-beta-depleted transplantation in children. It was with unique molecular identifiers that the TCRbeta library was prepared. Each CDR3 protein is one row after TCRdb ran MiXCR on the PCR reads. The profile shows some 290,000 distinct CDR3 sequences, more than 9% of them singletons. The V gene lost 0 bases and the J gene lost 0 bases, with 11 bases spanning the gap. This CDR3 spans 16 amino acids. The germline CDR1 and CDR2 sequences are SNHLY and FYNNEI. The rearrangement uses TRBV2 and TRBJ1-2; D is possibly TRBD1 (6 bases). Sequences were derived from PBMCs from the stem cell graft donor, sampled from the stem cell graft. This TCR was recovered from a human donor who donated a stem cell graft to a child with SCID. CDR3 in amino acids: CASSEAGTSTNYGYTF. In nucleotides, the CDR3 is TGTGCCAGCAGTGAAGCGGGGACATCCACTAACTATGGCTACACCTTC.